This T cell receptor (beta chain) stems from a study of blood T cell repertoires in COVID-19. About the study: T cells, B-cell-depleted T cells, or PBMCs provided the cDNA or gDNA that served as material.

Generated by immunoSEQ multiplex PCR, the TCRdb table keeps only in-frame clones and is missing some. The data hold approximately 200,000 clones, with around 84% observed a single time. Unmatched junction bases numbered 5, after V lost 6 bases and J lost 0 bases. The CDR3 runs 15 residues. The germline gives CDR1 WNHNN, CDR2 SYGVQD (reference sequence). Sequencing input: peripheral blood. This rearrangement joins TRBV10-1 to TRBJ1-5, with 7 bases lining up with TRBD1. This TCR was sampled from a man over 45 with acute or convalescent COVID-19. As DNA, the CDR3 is TGCGCCAGCAGCGGGACAGCAAATAGCAATCAGCCCCAGCATTTT. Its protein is CASSGTANSNQPQHF.